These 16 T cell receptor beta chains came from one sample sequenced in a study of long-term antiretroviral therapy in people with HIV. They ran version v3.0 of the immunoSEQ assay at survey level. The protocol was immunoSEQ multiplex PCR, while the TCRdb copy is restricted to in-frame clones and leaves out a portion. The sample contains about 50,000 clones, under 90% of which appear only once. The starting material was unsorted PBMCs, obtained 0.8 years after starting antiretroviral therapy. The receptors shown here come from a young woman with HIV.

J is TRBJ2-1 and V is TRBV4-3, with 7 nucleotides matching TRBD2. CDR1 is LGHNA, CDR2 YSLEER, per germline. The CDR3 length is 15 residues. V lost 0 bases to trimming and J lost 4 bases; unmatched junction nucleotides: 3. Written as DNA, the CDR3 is TGCGCCAGCAGCCAAGAGACGGGAGGTTACAATGAGCAGTTCTTC. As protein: CASSQETGGYNEQFF.

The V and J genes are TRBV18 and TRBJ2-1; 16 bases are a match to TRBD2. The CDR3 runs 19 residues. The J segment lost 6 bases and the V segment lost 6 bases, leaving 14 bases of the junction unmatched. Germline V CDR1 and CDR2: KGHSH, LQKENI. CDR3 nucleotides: TGTGCCAGCTCTCTTGTTTCGACAGGGACTAGCGGGAGGGCCAATGAGCAGTTCTTC. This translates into CASSLVSTGTSGRANEQFF.

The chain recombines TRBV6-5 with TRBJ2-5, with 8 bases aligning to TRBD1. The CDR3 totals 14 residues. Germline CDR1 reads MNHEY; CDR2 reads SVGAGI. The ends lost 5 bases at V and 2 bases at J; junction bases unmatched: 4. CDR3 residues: CASSLGQGQETQYF. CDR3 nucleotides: TGTGCCAGCAGTCTTGGACAGGGACAAGAGACCCAGTACTTC.

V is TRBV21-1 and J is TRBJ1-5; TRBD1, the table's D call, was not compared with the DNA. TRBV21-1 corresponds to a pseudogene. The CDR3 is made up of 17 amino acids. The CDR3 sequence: CASSKAACGCGAQPQHF. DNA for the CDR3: TGTGCCAGCAGCAAAGCCGCCTGTGGCTGTGGGGCTCAGCCCCAGCATTTT.

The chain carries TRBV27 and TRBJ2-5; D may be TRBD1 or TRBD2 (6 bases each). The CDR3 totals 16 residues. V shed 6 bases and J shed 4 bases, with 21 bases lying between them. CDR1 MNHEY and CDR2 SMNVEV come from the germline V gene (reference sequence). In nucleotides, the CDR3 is TGTGCCAGCAGCGCCGAGGGGGGAGATCTGGGAGAGACCCAGTACTTC. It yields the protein CASSAEGGDLGETQYF.

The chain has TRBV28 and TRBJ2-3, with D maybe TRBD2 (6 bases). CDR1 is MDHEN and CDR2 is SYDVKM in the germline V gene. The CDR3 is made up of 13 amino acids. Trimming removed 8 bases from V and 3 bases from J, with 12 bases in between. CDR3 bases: TGTGCCAGCTCGGGGGACTTGACAGATACGCAGTATTTT. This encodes CASSGDLTDTQYF. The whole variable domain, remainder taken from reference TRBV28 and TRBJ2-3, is DVKVTQSSRYLVKRTGEKVFLECVQDMDHENMFWYRQDPGLGLRLIYFSYDVKMKEKGDIPEGYSVSREKKERFSLILESASTNQTSMYLCASSGDLTDTQYFGPGTRLTVL.

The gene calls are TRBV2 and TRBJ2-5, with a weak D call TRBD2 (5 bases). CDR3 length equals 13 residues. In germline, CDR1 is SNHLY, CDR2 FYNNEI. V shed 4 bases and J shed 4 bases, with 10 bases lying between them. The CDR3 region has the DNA TGTGCCAGCAGTGCAAACCGGGGAGAGACCCAGTACTTC. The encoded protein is CASSANRGETQYF.

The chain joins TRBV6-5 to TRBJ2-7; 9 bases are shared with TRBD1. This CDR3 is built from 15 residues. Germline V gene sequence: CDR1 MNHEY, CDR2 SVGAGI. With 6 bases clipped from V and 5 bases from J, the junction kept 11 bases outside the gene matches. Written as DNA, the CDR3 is TGTGCCAGCAGGGTACTACAGGGGGCTCCCAACGAGCAGTACTTC. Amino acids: CASRVLQGAPNEQYF.

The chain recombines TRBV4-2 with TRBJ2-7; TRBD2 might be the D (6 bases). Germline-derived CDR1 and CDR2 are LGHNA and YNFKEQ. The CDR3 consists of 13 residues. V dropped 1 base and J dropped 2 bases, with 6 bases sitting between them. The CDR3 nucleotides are TGTGCCAGCAGCCAAGGGGGGGCCTACGAGCAGTACTTC. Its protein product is CASSQGGAYEQYF.

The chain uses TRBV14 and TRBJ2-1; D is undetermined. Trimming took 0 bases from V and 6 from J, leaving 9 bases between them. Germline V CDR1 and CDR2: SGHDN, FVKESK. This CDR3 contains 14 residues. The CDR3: CASSQDLGGNEQFF. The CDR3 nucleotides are TGTGCCAGCAGCCAAGATCTAGGCGGCAATGAGCAGTTCTTC.

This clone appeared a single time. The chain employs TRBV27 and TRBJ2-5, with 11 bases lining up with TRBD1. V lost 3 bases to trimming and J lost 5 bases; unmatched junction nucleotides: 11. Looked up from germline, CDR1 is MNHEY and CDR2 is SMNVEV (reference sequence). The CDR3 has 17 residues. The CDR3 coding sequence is TGTGCCAGCAGTTTGTACACCTCGGGACAGGGGGTGGAGACCCAGTACTTC. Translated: CASSLYTSGQGVETQYF.

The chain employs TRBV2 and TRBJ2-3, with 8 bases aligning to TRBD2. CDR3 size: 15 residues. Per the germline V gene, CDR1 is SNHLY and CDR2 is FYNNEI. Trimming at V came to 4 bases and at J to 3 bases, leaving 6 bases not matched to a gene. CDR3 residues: CASSGAGERTDTQYF. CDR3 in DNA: TGTGCCAGCAGTGGAGCGGGAGAACGTACAGATACGCAGTATTTT.

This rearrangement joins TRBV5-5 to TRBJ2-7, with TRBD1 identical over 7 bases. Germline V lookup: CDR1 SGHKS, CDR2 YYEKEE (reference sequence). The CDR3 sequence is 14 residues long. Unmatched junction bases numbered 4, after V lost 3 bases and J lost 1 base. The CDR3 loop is CASSSTGISYEQYF. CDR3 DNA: TGTGCCAGCAGCTCGACAGGGATTTCCTACGAGCAGTACTTC.

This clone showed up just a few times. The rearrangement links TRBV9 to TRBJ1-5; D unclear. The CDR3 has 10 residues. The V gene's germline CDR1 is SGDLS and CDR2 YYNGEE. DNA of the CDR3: TGTGTGAATTTGGGCCCGCCCCAGCATTTT. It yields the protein CVNLGPPQHF.

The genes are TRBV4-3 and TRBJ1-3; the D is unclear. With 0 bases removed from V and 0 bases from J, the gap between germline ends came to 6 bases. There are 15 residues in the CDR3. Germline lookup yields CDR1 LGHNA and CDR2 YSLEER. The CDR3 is CASSQDGDSGNTIYF. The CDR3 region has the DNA TGCGCCAGCAGCCAAGACGGGGACTCTGGAAACACCATATATTTT.

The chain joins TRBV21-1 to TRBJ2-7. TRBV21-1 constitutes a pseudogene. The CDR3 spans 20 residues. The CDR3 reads CASSNVTGRGRETQFYEQYF. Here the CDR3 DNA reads TGTGCCAGCAGCAATGTGACTGGCCGCGGCAGGGAGACCCAATTCTACGAGCAGTACTTC.